This T cell receptor beta chain originates from a study of T-cell memory formation after mild COVID-19 (dated by TCRdb to the early 2020s). As for the study more broadly: TCR sequence clusters from the two donors were found to be largely donor specific. In two donors, T-cell clones that expanded and contracted after mild COVID-19 were tracked by sequencing TCRalpha and TCRbeta repertoires over time. Two young, previously healthy adult volunteers, one female and one male, were included in the cohort. Paper-wide results and their limitations: From day 15 to 85, contracting clones showed balanced CD4/CD8 phenotypes, whereas a second wave of clones that expanded from day 15 to 37 leaned towards CD4+. SARS-CoV-2 specificity was not confirmed for the second-wave clones peaking on day 37. Only a couple of mild cases were covered in the study, and larger cohorts including severe cases with pre-infection samples were considered necessary. Contracting CD4+ clones were found mainly in CM and EM memory subsets, while CD8+ clones were enriched in EMRA. Some responding clones were detected in pre-infection memory, suggesting pre-existing cross-reactive memory T cells joined the SARS-CoV-2 response.

PBMCs were isolated by Ficoll-Paque density gradient centrifugation. Sequencing took place on an Illumina NovaSeq 6000. TCRalpha and TCRbeta cDNA libraries were built by 5'RACE with constant-segment primers, adding sample barcodes and unique molecular identifiers. Trizol reagent was used to extract RNA from every sample. Library amplification was performed in two PCR steps, and a second sample barcode and Illumina TruSeq adapters were introduced in the second step. The libraries were sequenced on an Illumina NovaSeq using 2 x 150 bp paired-end reads. Concerning the study's data processing: With migec v1.2.7, reads were demultiplexed and then collapsed into UMI-guided consensus sequences. Using mixcr v2.1.11, UMI consensuses were aligned to TRA and TRB V and J templates and then assembled into clonotypes. A clonotype was counted as expanded or contracted only if both edgeR and NoisET called the change significant, with noise models trained on biological replicates. For edgeR calls, the thresholds were a false discovery rate-adjusted p below 0.01 and a log2 fold-change of 1. As an exploratory analysis of dynamics, max-normalized trajectories of the 1000 most abundant clonotypes were examined with PCA combined with hierarchical clustering. Separately sequenced CD4+ and CD8+ repertoires were used to assign the CD4 or CD8 phenotype of responding clones. Starting from the raw public reads, TCRdb applied fastp trimming at Q25, assembled clones with MiXCR and retained in-frame beta chains. Rows with a matching CDR3 protein are joined into one entry that keeps the most common DNA and genes. Clone size and V and J calls follow TCRdb, not the original study. The sample table lists 350,000 or so distinct CDR3 sequences, around 20% of them with a count of one. Together, the top ten hold about an eighth of the sample.

Points on this clonotype: There is no known antigen for this receptor. Nothing much larger sits one base from this clone, and base qualities are not available.

The V end gives up 5 bases and the J end 5 bases, leaving 11 bases in the junction not matched to a gene. CDR3 length: 16 amino acids, cysteine to phenylalanine. The kept DNA is CDR3 alone, 48 bases in frame from the first base. The germline V gene (reference sequence) specifies SEHNR as CDR1 and FQNEAQ as CDR2. The sequence derives from an adult woman who had mild COVID-19 (a few samples of this study predate the infection). The sample titles of this study are shuffled in the database, so cell type and time point are left out; the donor was told from shared clones. The V and J segments used are TRBV7-9 and TRBJ2-5; the junction holds 10 bases that match TRBD1. The sample taken for sequencing was PBMCs or a T cell subset sorted from them (not recorded which). The CDR3 in this case is CASSPVVDRGDETQYF. The DNA sequence is TGTGCCAGCAGCCCTGTTGTGGACAGGGGGGACGAGACCCAGTACTTC.